This T cell receptor beta chain was documented in a study of blood T cell repertoires in COVID-19. Study summary: The origin of the acute and convalescent COVID-19 samples was the United States, Italy and Spain. T cells, B-cell-depleted T cells, or PBMCs supplied cDNA or gDNA.

Original data processing: Nucleated cell counts were estimated from reference gene primer amplification. Profiling relied on immunoSEQ multiplex PCR, and the TCRdb table lists in-frame clones only, not all of them. V, J and clone size derive from that table, while D and trimming were established from the DNA sequence. There are a few hundred thousand clones in the sample; about nine tenths occur only once, and roughly 0.96% lies in the top ten. The germline V gene encodes CDR1 SQVTM and CDR2 ANQGSEA. CDR3 size: 12 residues. Trimming cost V 3 bases and J 8 bases; bases outside gene matches: 4. This chain links TRBV29-1 with TRBJ1-1; TRBD1 matches at 9 bases. Sequenced sample: peripheral blood. The sequence was collected from a woman between 35 and 50 years old who had recovered from COVID-19. The DNA of the CDR3 is TGCAGCGTTGATGTGGACAGGGGAGAAGCTTTCTTT. This gives the protein CSVDVDRGEAFF. Variable domain in full (rest from reference TRBV29-1 and TRBJ1-1): SAVISQKPSRDICQRGTSLTIQCQVDSQVTMMFWYRQQPGQSLTLIATANQGSEATYESGFVIDKFPISRPNLTFSTLTVSNMSPEDSSIYLCSVDVDRGEAFFGQGTRLTVV.